This T cell receptor beta chain was retrieved from a study of identical twins. Overall study findings and caveats: Invariant T cells like MAIT and iNKT could partly confound the zero-insertion analyses. The models gave estimates that fell short of the out-of-frame TCR alpha sharing seen in monozygotic twins.

Comments on this clonotype: Its specificity is not known.

J gave up 7 bases and V 5 bases, and 14 bases lay outside the gene matches. CDR3 length: 16 residues. Germline assignment: CDR1 SGHTA and CDR2 FQGNSA. TCRdb redid the calling of the 5' RACE reads with MiXCR, one entry per CDR3 protein. The sample lists around 1.7 million distinct CDR3 sequences, around 33% seen once, with roughly 0.3% in the top ten. This sequence joins TRBV7-2 and TRBJ1-1, with 9 bases matching TRBD1. What was sequenced was cord blood. The source is a newborn girl in good health. The DNA for the CDR3 is TGTGCCAGCAGCCCCCTGACTTCCGGGACAGGGTTTGAAGCTTTCTTT. Protein: CASSPLTSGTGFEAFF.